This T cell receptor beta chain was sequenced during a study of glioma-infiltrating T cells. Trimming cost V 10 bases and J 8 bases, with 14 bases left between them. Germline V gives CDR1 SNHLY, CDR2 FYNNEI. This CDR3 has 11 residues. TCR alpha and beta CDR3 regions were amplified from RNA using iRepertoire nested multiplex PCR. MiXCR, run by TCRdb on the multiplex PCR reads, gives a single entry per CDR3 protein. The data hold under 200,000 distinct CDR3 sequences, with around 45% observed a single time. This clonotype was sampled from a human donor with low-grade glioma or glioblastoma, undergoing nonglioma brain surgery, or in good health (not recorded which). Sequenced sample: glioma tissue, nonneoplastic brain tissue, or PBMCs (not recorded which). V usage is TRBV2 and J usage is TRBJ1-2; D call uncertain. This CDR3 reads CAIPNDEGYTF. DNA of the CDR3: TGTGCCATCCCCAATGATGAAGGCTACACCTTC.